This entry concerns a single TCR beta chain. The antigen is undetermined. Different DNA sequences within this sample yield the same CDR3. The authors divided CD4+ cells into CD45RA+ naive and CD45RA-negative memory subsets. TCRdb's copy holds only in-frame clones and misses some; the assay was immunoSEQ multiplex PCR. The sample has more than 2,000,000 clones, more than 90% seen once. This specimen comes from a study of shared clonotypes between healthy human individuals. Study conclusions and caveats: A small donor pool kept down the genetic and exposure-history diversity that was represented. Estimated richness values were generally larger in naive subsets than in memory subsets. Depth of sequencing was expected to influence donor clonotype sharing.

The origin of this receptor is a man between 18 and 29 years old in good health. Specimen: naive CD4+ T cells sorted from blood. Subset indicated: CD45RA+ positively selected.

This CDR3 reads CAWNLQGAGQPQHF. The DNA for the CDR3 is TGTGCCTGGAATTTACAGGGGGCCGGACAGCCCCAGCATTTT. This chain links TRBV30 with TRBJ1-5; 9 bases are shared with TRBD1. V dropped 4 bases and J dropped 7; count of bases not matched to a gene: 8. Per germline, CDR1 GTSNPN and CDR2 SVGIG (reference sequence). The CDR3 runs to 14 residues.